These 7 T cell receptor beta chains came from one sample sequenced in a study of CD4+ T cells in melanoma. The assay was immunoSEQ multiplex PCR, and TCRdb's table has in-frame clones only and misses some. The profile shows about 18,000 clones, about 83% of them singletons. The material sequenced was cells from a culture (not recorded whether cultured in vitro). These receptors were obtained from a human donor with melanoma.

This chain joins TRBV11-3 and TRBJ2-1; 8 bases align to TRBD2. CDR3 size: 13 residues. J lost 3 bases, V lost 5 bases, and 0 bases had no gene match. Germline lookup yields CDR1 SGHNT and CDR2 YENEEA. CDR3 protein: CASSRGGYNEQFF. In DNA, the CDR3 is TGTGCCAGCAGCCGGGGGGGCTACAATGAGCAGTTCTTC.

This clone was picked up a small number of times. CDR3 DNA: TGTGCCTGGAGTAAGGGGCAAGTCTACGAGCAGTACTTC. It translates to CAWSKGQVYEQYF. This rearrangement joins TRBV30 to TRBJ2-7; TRBD1 is a possible D gene (5 bases). Germline values: CDR1 GTSNPN, CDR2 SVGIG (reference sequence). The CDR3 is 13 residues long. Trimming cost V 2 bases and J 3 bases, with 11 bases left between them. Using reference TRBV30 and TRBJ2-7 for the parts outside the CDR3, the full variable domain is SQTIHQWPATLVQPVGSPLSLECTVEGTSNPNLYWYRQAAGRGLQLLFYSVGIGQISSEVPQNLSASRPQDRQFILSSKKLLLSDSGFYLCAWSKGQVYEQYFGPGTRLTVT.

J is TRBJ2-3 and V is TRBV2, with D hard to call. The germline V and J ends were trimmed by 7 bases and 2 bases, with 7 bases remaining between them. In germline, CDR1 is SNHLY, CDR2 FYNNEI. This CDR3 comprises 12 residues. The chain's CDR3 is CASIRATDTQYF. The CDR3 nucleotides are TGTGCCAGCATAAGAGCCACAGATACGCAGTATTTT.

The rearrangement joins TRBV11-2 to TRBJ2-7, with D possibly being TRBD1 (5 bases). This CDR3 comprises 18 residues. The V end lost 4 bases, the J end lost 1 base, and 23 bases lay between the germline ends. CDR1 is SGHAT, CDR2 FQNNGV, per germline. CDR3 residues: CASSSVAPAQGTSYEQYF. CDR3 coding DNA: TGTGCCAGCAGCTCCGTAGCCCCGGCGCAGGGAACTTCCTACGAGCAGTACTTC.

This clone was seen just once. The chain combines TRBV5-4 with TRBJ2-5; 7 bases match TRBD1. This CDR3 has 14 residues. The germline CDR1 and CDR2 sequences are SGHNT and YYREEE (reference sequence). The V and J ends lost 4 bases and 4 bases, in that order; junction bases with no gene match: 7. CDR3 protein: CASSAQGSVETQYF. CDR3 bases: TGTGCCAGCAGCGCACAGGGGTCCGTAGAGACCCAGTACTTC.

The chain carries TRBV20-1 and TRBJ1-1; weak D call: TRBD1 (6 bases). The V end lost 3 bases, the J end lost 7 bases, and 9 bases lay between the germline ends. There are 11 residues in the CDR3. CDR1 is DFQATT and CDR2 is SNEGSKA in the germline V gene (reference sequence). In nucleotides, the CDR3 is TGCAGTGCTAGCAGGGGCCGTGAAGCTTTCTTT. Its protein product is CSASRGREAFF.

The CDR3 nucleotides read TGTGCCAGTAGTCGACTAGCGGGGGGCTGGGAGACCCAGTACTTC. The encoded protein is CASSRLAGGWETQYF. This rearrangement joins TRBV19 to TRBJ2-5; 13 positions match TRBD2. V was clipped by 5 bases and J by 5 bases; unmatched bases: 5. The CDR3 runs 15 residues. Germline lookup yields CDR1 LNHDA and CDR2 SQIVND (reference sequence).